The present T cell receptor (beta chain) was sequenced within a study of beta chain features in type 1 diabetes. The study's findings and limits: TCRB CDR3s from Type 1 diabetes patients were moderately but significantly shorter in all four CD4+ subsets.

This clone was detected only a few times. Its antigen is unknown. Blood was drawn once from each donor into heparinised tubes. The draws averaged around 110 mL. TCRB transcripts that were expressed got sequenced, as all of the isolated RNA had been reverse transcribed. Sequenced by immunoSEQ multiplex PCR; TCRdb stores in-frame clones only, minus some. Counted here are around 250,000 clones, about 20% occurring once; the ten biggest clones make up approximately 0.029%. There are 15 residues in the CDR3. Germline V CDR1 and CDR2: LGHNA, YSLEER. V gave up 4 bases and J gave up 3 bases, with 13 bases separating them.

The source is a woman in her thirties or forties with type 1 diabetes. This chain connects TRBV4-3 to TRBJ1-5, with unresolved D. The specimen was naive CD4+ T cells from blood. CDR3 protein: CASSLSGDANQPQHF. The DNA for the CDR3 is TGCGCCAGCAGCCTAAGTGGAGACGCCAATCAGCCCCAGCATTTT.